One TCR beta chain is described in this entry. The antigen is not known. Compared with germline, one end of the junction differs, possibly owing to a read error. The length of the CDR3 is 14 residues. This specimen comes from a study of T cells in Graves' hyperthyroidism and ophthalmopathy. The study's findings and limits: In validation, the model predicted ophthalmopathy. These predictions came a median about 6.5 months before onset.

Amplified regions were TCR beta CDR3 sequences from RNA transcripts. The primer set for the first-round RT-PCR of the TCR CDR3 was HTBI. TCRdb analysed the multiplex PCR reads with MiXCR anew, one entry per CDR3 protein. The sample lists roughly 800,000 distinct CDR3 sequences; about 38% were seen once. Hyperthyroidism of Graves' type that showed no ophthalmopathy progression within 18 months was stable. The sequence was collected from a man in his late teens or twenties with Graves' hyperthyroidism. The sequencing sample was made of blood. V gene TRBV12-3 or TRBV12-4 combines with J gene TRBJ1-1; D remains unclear. CDR3 in amino acids: CASSFRALNTGAFF. The CDR3 nucleotides are TGTGCCAGCAGTTTTAGGGCCCTGAACACTGGAGCTTTCTTT.